This T cell receptor (beta chain) originates from a study of T cell responses to AZD1222 COVID-19 vaccine. Regarding the study as a whole: Spike-specific TCR breadth and depth were elevated following two AZD1222 doses. The sample set comprised mostly white British donors with more females, and clonal diversity was possibly underestimated. The study sampled repertoires only after the peak T cell response.

Using immunoSEQ multiplex PCR, the repertoire was profiled, and TCRdb retains in-frame clones only, with some absent. The sample has 150,000 to 200,000 clones; 90% are singletons. As to this clone: Its antigen is unknown.

V dropped 5 bases and J dropped 4; count of bases not matched to a gene: 5. This CDR3 comprises 14 residues. Germline lookup yields CDR1 LNHDA and CDR2 SQIVND (reference sequence). The genes are TRBV19 and TRBJ1-2; TRBD1 aligns across 9 bases. Sequenced here: peripheral blood, sampled on day 0 of AZD1222 vaccination. The receptor's source is an adult in good health. Written as DNA, the CDR3 is TGTGCCAGTAGTTCAGGACAGGGGACCTATGGCTACACCTTC. This gives the protein CASSSGQGTYGYTF.